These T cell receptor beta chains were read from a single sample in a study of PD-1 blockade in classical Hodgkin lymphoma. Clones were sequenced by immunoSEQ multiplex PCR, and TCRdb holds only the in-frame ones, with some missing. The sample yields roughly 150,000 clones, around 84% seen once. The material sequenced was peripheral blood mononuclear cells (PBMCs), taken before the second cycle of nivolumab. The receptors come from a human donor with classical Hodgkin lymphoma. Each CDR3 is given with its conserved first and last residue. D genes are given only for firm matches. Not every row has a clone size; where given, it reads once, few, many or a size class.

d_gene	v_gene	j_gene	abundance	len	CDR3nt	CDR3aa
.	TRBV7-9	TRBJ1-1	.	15	TGTGCCAGCAGCTTAGGGACAGCTCCGACCACTGAAGCTTTCTTT	CASSLGTAPTTEAFF
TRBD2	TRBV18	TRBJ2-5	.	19	TGTGCCAGCTCACCAATCCGGGACACAACGGGAGGGTCGCAAGAGACCCAGTACTTC	CASSPIRDTTGGSQETQYF
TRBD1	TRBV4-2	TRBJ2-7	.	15	TGTGCCAGCAGCCACCTCCTACAGGGGGCCTACGAGCAGTACTTC	CASSHLLQGAYEQYF
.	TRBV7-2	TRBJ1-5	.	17	TGTGCCAGCAGCCCTAGCCACTCCGGTAAGGGCAATCAGCCCCAGCATTTT	CASSPSHSGKGNQPQHF
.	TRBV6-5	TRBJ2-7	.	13	TGTGCCAGCAGTTCAGGGACACACTACGAGCAGTACTTC	CASSSGTHYEQYF
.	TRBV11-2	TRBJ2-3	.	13	TGTGCCTCCCACGGGTTACCTCCAGATACGCAGTATTTT	CASHGLPPDTQYF
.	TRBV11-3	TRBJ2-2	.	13	TGTGCCAGCAGCCCCAGGGGAGGCGGGGAGCTGTTTTTT	CASSPRGGGELFF
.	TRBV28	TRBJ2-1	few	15	TGTGCCAGCAGTTTAGTAGGACGGGGAAACAATGAGCAGTTCTTC	CASSLVGRGNNEQFF
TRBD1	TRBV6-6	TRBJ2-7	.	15	TGTGCCAGCAGTTCCGGACAGGGCGTTTTCTACGAGCAGTACTTC	CASSSGQGVFYEQYF
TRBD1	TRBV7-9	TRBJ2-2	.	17	TGTGCCAGCAGCTACTTCGCCGGGACAGGGGTCCCCGGGGAGCTGTTTTTT	CASSYFAGTGVPGELFF
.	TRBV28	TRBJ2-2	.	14	TGTGCCAGCAGTTTTTCACAATCCCCCGGGGAGCTGTTTTTT	CASSFSQSPGELFF
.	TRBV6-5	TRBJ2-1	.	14	TGTGCCAGCAGTTACTCCGCGTGGCACAATGAGCAGTTCTTC	CASSYSAWHNEQFF
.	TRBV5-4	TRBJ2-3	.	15	TGTGCCAGCAGCTCGGGAATTGGCTACACAGATACGCAGTATTTT	CASSSGIGYTDTQYF
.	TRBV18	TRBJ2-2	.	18	TGTGCCAGCTCATCAAGGGGGACTCGAGTAACGAACACCGGGGAGCTGTTTTTT	CASSSRGTRVTNTGELFF
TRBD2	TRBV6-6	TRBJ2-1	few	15	TGTGCCAGCAGCGGGACTAGCGGGACGAGGAATGAGCAGTTCTTC	CASSGTSGTRNEQFF
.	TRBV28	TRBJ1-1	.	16	TGTGCCAGCAGGAATCCAGGTTCCTCAGCGAACACTGAAGCTTTCTTT	CASRNPGSSANTEAFF
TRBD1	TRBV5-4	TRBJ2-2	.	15	TGTGCCAGCAGCTACGGACAGGACTACACCGGGGAGCTGTTTTTT	CASSYGQDYTGELFF
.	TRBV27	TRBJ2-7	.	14	TGTGCCAGTAGAAGACCCGGCGACAGGTACGAGCAGTACTTC	CASRRPGDRYEQYF
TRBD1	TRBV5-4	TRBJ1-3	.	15	TGTGCCAGCAGCATAGGACAGGGTGCTGGAAACACCATATATTTT	CASSIGQGAGNTIYF
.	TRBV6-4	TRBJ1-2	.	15	TGTGCCAACCGCAACAGGACCCAAGCTAACTATGGCTACACCTTC	CANRNRTQANYGYTF
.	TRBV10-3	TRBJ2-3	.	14	TGTGCCATCATGGGGCAGGGTGGTGCAGATACGCAGTATTTT	CAIMGQGGADTQYF
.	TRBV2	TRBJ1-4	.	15	TGTGCCAGCAGTGAGGGGGGGAGGGACGTTGAAAAACTGTTTTTT	CASSEGGRDVEKLFF
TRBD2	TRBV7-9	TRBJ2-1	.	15	TGTGCCAGCACTGTTATTAGCGGGATTAGGAATGAGCAGTTCTTC	CASTVISGIRNEQFF
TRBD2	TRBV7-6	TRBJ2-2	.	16	TGTGCCAGCAGCTTAGGCGGGGGTGCCCTCACCGGGGAGCTGTTTTTT	CASSLGGGALTGELFF
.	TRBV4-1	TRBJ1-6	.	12	TGCGCCAGCAGCCAAGATTGGGCCACCCTCCACTTT	CASSQDWATLHF
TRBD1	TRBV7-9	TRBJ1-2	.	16	TGTGCCAGCAGCTTCGGGACAGGGGGCGTCGCCTATGGCTACACCTTC	CASSFGTGGVAYGYTF
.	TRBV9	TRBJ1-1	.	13	TGTGCCAGCAGCCGGGGTCAGGCGACTGAAGCTTTCTTT	CASSRGQATEAFF
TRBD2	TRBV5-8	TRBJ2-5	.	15	TGTGCCAGCAGCCCCACGACTAGCGGGAGAGAGACCCAGTACTTC	CASSPTTSGRETQYF
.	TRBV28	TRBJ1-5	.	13	TGTGCCAGCAGTCTGGCCCCCTATCAGCCCCAGCATTTT	CASSLAPYQPQHF
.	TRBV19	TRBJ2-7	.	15	TGTGCCAGTAGCACCTGGGGTAGAAGGTCCTACGAGCAGTACTTC	CASSTWGRRSYEQYF
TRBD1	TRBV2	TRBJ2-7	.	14	TGTGCCAGCATATGGGACAGGGGGCCGAGGGAGCAGTACTTC	CASIWDRGPREQYF